These 28 T cell receptor beta chains came from one sample sequenced in a study of beta chain features in type 1 diabetes. Study results and caveats: Shortening of TCRB CDR3s, moderate but significant, appeared in all four CD4+ subsets of Type 1 diabetes patients.

For these TCRs, the target antigens are not known. Since all of the isolated RNA was reverse transcribed, expressed TCRB transcripts were what got sequenced. The assay was immunoSEQ multiplex PCR, and TCRdb's table has in-frame clones only and misses some. The repertoire holds a few hundred thousand clones, with less than 15% as singletons. Material for sequencing was naive CD4+ T cells from blood. Source of these receptors: a woman under 30 with type 1 diabetes.

This clone was counted only a few times. V gene TRBV19 combines with J gene TRBJ2-7, with D possibly being TRBD1 (5 bases). Trimming cost V 10 bases and J 0 bases, with 19 bases left between them. This CDR3 spans 15 amino acids. Per the germline V gene, CDR1 is LNHDA and CDR2 is SQIVND (reference sequence). In DNA form, the CDR3 reads TGTGCCACCTCGCCCGTTGGACACGGCTCCTACGAGCAGTACTTC. It encodes CATSPVGHGSYEQYF.

This clone showed up just a few times. J is TRBJ1-1 and V is TRBV14, with no clear D. The germline V gene encodes CDR1 SGHDN and CDR2 FVKESK. The CDR3 totals 15 residues. The germline V and J ends were trimmed by 1 base and 1 base, with 10 bases remaining between them. The DNA of the CDR3 is TGTGCCAGCAGCCAAGTATTCTCAGGGAACACTGAAGCTTTCTTT. Translating gives CASSQVFSGNTEAFF.

This clone has just a few counts. V and J are TRBV19 and TRBJ2-5, with 10 positions matching TRBD2. Trimming cost V 1 base and J 4 bases; bases outside gene matches: 6. This CDR3 has 16 residues. Germline V gives CDR1 LNHDA, CDR2 SQIVND (reference sequence). Here the CDR3 reads CASSIASGRARETQYF. Written as DNA, the CDR3 is TGTGCCAGTAGTATAGCCAGCGGGAGGGCCCGAGAGACCCAGTACTTC.

Here the CDR3 DNA reads TGCAGCGTTGACATGTTCGGCTATGGCTACACCTTC. It yields the protein CSVDMFGYGYTF. The V gene is TRBV29-1, the J gene TRBJ1-2; unclear D gene. Germline CDR1 SQVTM, CDR2 ANQGSEA. This CDR3 is built from 12 residues. Trimming took off 3 bases at V and 4 bases at J, with 9 bases between the two ends.

This clone was seen more than once but under ten times. The chain recombines TRBV10-3 with TRBJ2-5; 11 bases match TRBD2. The ends lost 4 bases at V and 4 bases at J; junction bases unmatched: 5. Germline CDR1 and CDR2: ENHRY and SYGVKD. This CDR3 has 15 amino acids. The CDR3 nucleotides read TGTGCCATCAGTGGTAGCGGGAGGGCCGTAGAGACCCAGTACTTC. Translated: CAISGSGRAVETQYF.

This clone was found a few times. The rearrangement links TRBV11-2 to TRBJ2-1, with 8 bases identical to TRBD1. The CDR3 is made up of 18 amino acids. V lost 6 bases, J lost 5 bases, and 18 bases stayed unmatched. Germline loops: CDR1 SGHAT, CDR2 FQNNGV. The CDR3 reads CASRLSSWTTGANNEQFF. In DNA form, the CDR3 reads TGTGCCAGCAGGCTTTCTTCCTGGACGACAGGGGCTAACAATGAGCAGTTCTTC.

This chain connects TRBV4-3 to TRBJ1-5, with a weak D call TRBD1 (6 bases). Deletions cut 0 bases from V and 1 base from J, with 16 bases between. CDR1 and CDR2 from the germline V gene are LGHNA and YSLEER. The CDR3 sequence is 18 residues long. CDR3 amino acids: CASSQDRSGHGSNQPQHF. The CDR3 DNA reads TGCGCCAGCAGCCAAGATCGGTCGGGACACGGGAGCAATCAGCCCCAGCATTTT.

This clone appeared a few times. The chain carries TRBV11-2 and TRBJ2-5; a possible D gene is TRBD2 (5 bases). Trimming took 4 bases from V and 5 from J, leaving 17 bases between them. There are 15 residues in the CDR3. The germline gives CDR1 SGHAT, CDR2 FQNNGV. The CDR3 nucleotides are TGTGCCAGCAGCTCCATCAAAGGCACGGGGGAGACCCAGTACTTC. It specifies CASSSIKGTGETQYF.

The CDR3 loop is CSCSLTQDRGMSDTQYF. Written as DNA, the CDR3 is TGCAGCTGTTCCCTGACCCAGGACAGGGGTATGTCAGATACGCAGTATTTT. This chain links TRBV29-1 with TRBJ2-3, with 9 nucleotides matching TRBD1. Germline CDR1 is SQVTM and CDR2 is ANQGSEA. This CDR3 is 17 amino acids long. V was clipped by 8 bases and J by 4 bases; unmatched bases: 19.

This chain connects TRBV6-5 to TRBJ2-1, with no clear D. Germline values: CDR1 MNHEY, CDR2 SVGAGI. Trimming cost V 0 bases and J 11 bases, with 14 bases left between them. The CDR3 is 14 amino acids. DNA for the CDR3: TGTGCCAGCAGTTACTCTGGCCTCGTTCATAAGCAGTTCTTC. Its protein product is CASSYSGLVHKQFF.

V usage is TRBV27 and J usage is TRBJ2-5; 7 bases fit TRBD2. J was trimmed by 7 bases and V by 5 bases; bases with no gene match: 7. Germline values: CDR1 MNHEY, CDR2 SMNVEV (reference sequence). The CDR3 loop spans 13 amino acids. CDR3 region: CASSRSGIVTQYF. The CDR3 DNA is TGTGCCAGCAGTCGCAGCGGGATCGTGACCCAGTACTTC.

This rearrangement joins TRBV2 to TRBJ2-1, with D possibly being TRBD1 (6 bases). Germline-derived CDR1 and CDR2 are SNHLY and FYNNEI. CDR3 length: 14 amino acids. The germline V and J ends were trimmed by 3 bases and 5 bases, with 11 bases remaining between them. CDR3 loop: CASSDRTAHNEQFF. The CDR3 nucleotides read TGTGCCAGCAGTGATCGGACAGCTCACAATGAGCAGTTCTTC.

The sample holds a few counts of this clone. The genes are TRBV27 and TRBJ2-6; D gene unclear. Germline V CDR1 and CDR2: MNHEY, SMNVEV (reference sequence). The V end was cut by 6 bases, the J end by 0 bases, with 12 bases between. The CDR3 covers 16 residues. CDR3 in amino acids: CASRPPESSGANVLTF. DNA for the CDR3: TGTGCCAGCAGACCGCCGGAGTCCTCTGGGGCCAACGTCCTGACTTTC.

This clone has just a few counts. This chain links TRBV15 with TRBJ2-1, with D possibly being TRBD2 (7 bases). Germline loops: CDR1 LNHNV, CDR2 YYDKDF (reference sequence). This CDR3 contains 17 residues. Trimming pared 0 bases from V and 14 bases from J, leaving 26 bases between. CDR3 amino acids: CATSRDRGGGFLASEFF. CDR3 DNA sequence: TGTGCCACCAGCAGAGATCGAGGGGGAGGGTTTTTGGCTTCGGAGTTCTTC.

This chain links TRBV28 with TRBJ2-1, with 8 bases lining up with TRBD1. With V trimmed by 7 bases and J by 4 bases, 3 bases remained unmatched. Germline V gene sequence: CDR1 MDHEN, CDR2 SYDVKM. This CDR3 is 13 amino acids long. The CDR3 nucleotides are TGTGCCAGCACCCGACAGGGGTACAATGAGCAGTTCTTC. Its translation is CASTRQGYNEQFF.

This rearrangement joins TRBV9 to TRBJ2-7; the match to TRBD1 covers 9 bases. V trimming: 0 bases; J trimming: 0 bases; junction bases outside the gene matches: 7. Looked up from germline, CDR1 is SGDLS and CDR2 is YYNGEE. The length of the CDR3 is 17 residues. The CDR3 sequence: CASSVVWDRVSSYEQYF. The CDR3 DNA is TGTGCCAGCAGCGTAGTCTGGGACAGGGTATCCTCCTACGAGCAGTACTTC.

The chain has TRBV5-1 and TRBJ2-3, with 11 bases lining up with TRBD2. CDR3 length: 16 residues. J gave up 0 bases and V 5 bases, and 5 bases lay outside the gene matches. CDR1 is SGHRS and CDR2 is YFSETQ in the germline V gene. The CDR3 spells CASRGRTSGSTDTQYF. CDR3 nucleotide sequence: TGCGCCAGCAGGGGCCGGACTAGCGGGAGCACAGATACGCAGTATTTT.

In this sample, this clone turned up a few times. This rearrangement joins TRBV7-2 to TRBJ2-7; 7 bases agree with TRBD1. Trimming removed 5 bases from V and 3 bases from J; junction bases left unmatched: 4. Germline V gene lookup returns CDR1 SGHTA and CDR2 FQGNSA. The CDR3 extends over 13 amino acids. CDR3 region: CASSPGQIYEQYF. The CDR3 DNA is TGTGCCAGCAGCCCGGGACAGATCTACGAGCAGTACTTC.

This clone was seen a handful of times. The rearrangement links TRBV7-9 to TRBJ2-3, with 9 bases matching TRBD2. The germline CDR1 and CDR2 sequences are SEHNR and FQNEAQ (reference sequence). J lost 5 bases, V lost 5 bases, and 5 bases had no gene match. This CDR3 is 14 amino acids long. CDR3 nucleotides: TGTGCCAGCAGCCCGGGACTAGCAAGAGATACGCAGTATTTT. It translates to CASSPGLARDTQYF.

The DNA for the CDR3 is TGCGCCAGCAGCTTAGCCACGAATGAGCAGTTCTTC. Its translation is CASSLATNEQFF. The rearrangement uses TRBV5-1 and TRBJ2-1; no definite D call. Germline CDR1 reads SGHRS; CDR2 reads YFSETQ. The V end was cut by 2 bases, the J end by 7 bases, with 7 bases between. The CDR3 totals 12 residues.

The chain is built from TRBV5-4 and TRBJ2-7; TRBD2 is a possible D gene (6 bases). V gave up 3 bases and J gave up 1 base, with 14 bases separating them. Germline CDR1 SGHNT, CDR2 YYREEE (reference sequence). The CDR3 sequence is 15 residues long. As DNA, the CDR3 is TGTGCCAGCAGCTCCGGCGGGACGGGTTCCTACGAGCAGTACTTC. Encoded protein: CASSSGGTGSYEQYF.

The V and J genes are TRBV19 and TRBJ2-7; 14 nucleotides line up with TRBD2. CDR1 is LNHDA and CDR2 is SQIVND in the germline V gene (reference sequence). The CDR3 sequence is 16 residues long. Losses at the gene ends were 5 bases for V and 5 bases for J; bases not matched to a gene: 8. The CDR3 spells CASSDGTSGSIDEQYF. In DNA, the CDR3 is TGTGCCAGTAGTGATGGGACTAGCGGGAGCATAGACGAGCAGTACTTC.

There are a few counts of this clone. V usage is TRBV18 and J usage is TRBJ2-6, with D possibly being TRBD1 (5 bases). Deletions cut 3 bases from V and 0 bases from J, with 6 bases between. CDR3 length: 15 residues. Germline V gives CDR1 KGHSH, CDR2 LQKENI. The CDR3: CASSPQGSGANVLTF. The CDR3 DNA reads TGTGCCAGCTCACCTCAGGGCTCTGGGGCCAACGTCCTGACTTTC. The full variable domain, completed using reference TRBV18 and TRBJ2-6, is NAGVMQNPRHLVRRRGQEARLRCSPMKGHSHVYWYRQLPEEGLKFMVYLQKENIIDESGMPKERFSAEFPKEGPSILRIQQVVRGDSAAYFCASSPQGSGANVLTFGAGSRLTVL.

The chain employs TRBV5-1 and TRBJ2-1, with 10 nucleotides matching TRBD2. The CDR3 is 16 residues long. The V segment lost 4 bases and the J segment 4 bases; nucleotides outside the gene matches: 8. The germline gives CDR1 SGHRS, CDR2 YFSETQ. CDR3 loop: CASSPQLAGVYNEQFF. The CDR3 nucleotides read TGCGCCAGCAGCCCCCAGCTAGCGGGAGTTTACAATGAGCAGTTCTTC. Complete variable domain (other parts from reference TRBV5-1 and TRBJ2-1): KAGVTQTPRYLIKTRGQQVTLSCSPISGHRSVSWYQQTPGQGLQFLFEYFSETQRNKGNFPGRFSGRQFSNSRSEMNVSTLELGDSALYLCASSPQLAGVYNEQFFGPGTRLTVL.

The sample holds a few counts of this clone. The chain uses TRBV7-9 and TRBJ2-7; 8 bases line up with TRBD1. CDR3 length equals 15 residues. Germline assignment: CDR1 SEHNR and CDR2 FQNEAQ (reference sequence). The V gene end was trimmed by 1 base and the J gene end by 3 bases; junction bases not matched to a gene: 5. The CDR3: CASSLGDRLSYEQYF. The CDR3 DNA reads TGTGCCAGCAGCTTAGGGGACAGGTTAAGCTACGAGCAGTACTTC.

This clone was picked up a small number of times. V usage is TRBV7-9 and J usage is TRBJ2-3; TRBD2 agrees at 7 bases. Germline V gene sequence: CDR1 SEHNR, CDR2 FQNEAQ (reference sequence). V dropped 7 bases and J dropped 0; count of bases not matched to a gene: 13. The CDR3 has 17 residues. CDR3 residues: CASTETTSWGSTDTQYF. The CDR3 DNA sequence: TGTGCCAGCACCGAAACGACTAGCTGGGGAAGCACAGATACGCAGTATTTT.

This clone showed up just a few times. This CDR3 is also generated by other DNA sequences in the sample. The J gene is TRBJ2-3, the V gene TRBV9; TRBD2 matches at 11 bases. CDR1 is SGDLS and CDR2 is YYNGEE in the germline V gene. The junction had 5 bases not matched to a gene; V was cut back by 2 bases and J by 6 bases. The CDR3 contains 15 residues. CDR3: CASSVLTSGTDTQYF. The DNA for the CDR3 is TGTGCCAGCAGCGTTTTGACTAGCGGGACGGATACGCAGTATTTT.

This clone was picked up a small number of times. V usage is TRBV10-2 and J usage is TRBJ1-1; D might be TRBD1 (5 bases). The CDR3 runs to 15 residues. With 2 bases removed from V and 0 bases from J, the gap between germline ends came to 10 bases. Germline V gene lookup returns CDR1 WSHSY and CDR2 SAAADI. The CDR3 DNA sequence: TGCGCCAGCAGTGAGCCAGGGAAGGTGAACACTGAAGCTTTCTTT. It codes for CASSEPGKVNTEAFF.